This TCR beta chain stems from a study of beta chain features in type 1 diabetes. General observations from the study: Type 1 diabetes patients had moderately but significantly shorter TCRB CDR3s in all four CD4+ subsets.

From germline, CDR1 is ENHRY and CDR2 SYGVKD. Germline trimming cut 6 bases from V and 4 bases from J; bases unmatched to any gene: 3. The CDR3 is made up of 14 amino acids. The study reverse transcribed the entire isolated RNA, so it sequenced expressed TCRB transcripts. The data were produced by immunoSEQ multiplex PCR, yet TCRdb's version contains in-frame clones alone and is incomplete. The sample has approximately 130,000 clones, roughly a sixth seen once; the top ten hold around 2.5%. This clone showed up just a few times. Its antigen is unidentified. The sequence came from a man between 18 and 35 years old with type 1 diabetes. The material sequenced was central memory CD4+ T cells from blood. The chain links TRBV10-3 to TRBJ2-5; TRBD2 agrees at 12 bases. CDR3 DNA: TGTGCCATCAGGCCGGGACTAGCGGGAGAGACCCAGTACTTC. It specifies CAIRPGLAGETQYF.